The rows below give T cell receptor beta chains drawn from one sample of a study of blood T cell repertoires in COVID-19. The protocol was immunoSEQ multiplex PCR, while the TCRdb copy is restricted to in-frame clones and leaves out a portion. The table shows some 220,000 clones, with roughly four fifths occurring only once. The specimen sequenced was peripheral blood. These receptors all stem from a woman aged 55-69 years with acute or convalescent COVID-19. Both conserved end residues are part of each CDR3.

j_call: TRBJ2-1
v_call: TRBV7-9
cdr3_aa: CASSWDRDNEQFF

j_call: TRBJ1-5
v_call: TRBV2
cdr3_aa: CASSGGGNQPQHF

j_call: TRBJ1-2
v_call: TRBV6-1
cdr3_aa: CASSEAGTGYGYTF

j_call: TRBJ1-1
v_call: TRBV28
cdr3_aa: CASSLVDILAEAFF

j_call: TRBJ2-3
v_call: TRBV11-2
cdr3_aa: CASSLVGTGVADTQYF

j_call: TRBJ1-1
v_call: TRBV7-2
cdr3_aa: CASSLDIGGNTEAFF

j_call: TRBJ1-5
v_call: TRBV20-1
cdr3_aa: CSASYTGSNQPQHF

j_call: TRBJ1-1
v_call: TRBV7-2
cdr3_aa: CASSRGWANTEAFF

j_call: TRBJ2-1
v_call: TRBV5-1
cdr3_aa: CASSLAGASYNEQFF

j_call: TRBJ2-7
v_call: TRBV5-4
cdr3_aa: CASSFNRLQYF

j_call: TRBJ1-4
v_call: TRBV6-5
cdr3_aa: CASSQQGINEKLFF

j_call: TRBJ1-2
v_call: TRBV6-5
cdr3_aa: CGSYSGASYTF

j_call: TRBJ1-6
v_call: TRBV30
cdr3_aa: CAWSVPGLYNSPLHF

j_call: TRBJ2-2
v_call: TRBV7-9
cdr3_aa: CASSLIAGEGGELFF

j_call: TRBJ2-2
v_call: TRBV12-5
cdr3_aa: CASGLSWRPNTGELFF

j_call: TRBJ2-7
v_call: TRBV10-3
cdr3_aa: CAIALPPAYEQYF

j_call: TRBJ1-5
v_call: TRBV7-8
cdr3_aa: CASSLGRIGSNQPQHF

j_call: TRBJ2-1
v_call: TRBV5-4
cdr3_aa: CASSLDPRTGPYNEQFF

j_call: TRBJ1-1
v_call: TRBV7-6
cdr3_aa: CASSPLLGQGPEAFF

j_call: TRBJ1-1
v_call: TRBV19
cdr3_aa: CATSDRHMNTEAFF

j_call: TRBJ2-7
v_call: TRBV5-5
cdr3_aa: CASSLGSDSPYEQYF

j_call: TRBJ1-2
v_call: TRBV28
cdr3_aa: CASWGGGEYGYTF

j_call: TRBJ1-2
v_call: TRBV19
cdr3_aa: CGSTGPNYGYTF

j_call: TRBJ1-5
v_call: TRBV6-1
cdr3_aa: CASSEGSLGPQHF

j_call: TRBJ2-5
v_call: TRBV27
cdr3_aa: CASSLRWTSGGQETQYF

j_call: TRBJ1-4
v_call: TRBV10-3
cdr3_aa: CAISESGGQNEKLFF

j_call: TRBJ1-2
v_call: TRBV3-1/TRBV3-2
cdr3_aa: CASSHGGGLGYTF

j_call: TRBJ1-2
v_call: TRBV7-2
cdr3_aa: CASSLAPGQGIGGYTF

j_call: TRBJ1-2
v_call: TRBV5-4
cdr3_aa: CASSLVGTGGYGYTF

j_call: TRBJ1-3
v_call: TRBV4-2
cdr3_aa: CASSQYTGISGNTIYF

j_call: TRBJ2-1
v_call: TRBV11-2
cdr3_aa: CASSLGTARGNEQFF

j_call: TRBJ2-1
v_call: TRBV7-2
cdr3_aa: CASSLVHNEQFF

j_call: TRBJ1-2
v_call: TRBV5-4
cdr3_aa: CASSAGTEYGYTF

j_call: TRBJ2-2
v_call: TRBV11-2
cdr3_aa: CASSPSRVPGELFF

j_call: TRBJ1-5
v_call: TRBV24-1
cdr3_aa: CATSLGNQPQHF

j_call: TRBJ1-1
v_call: TRBV7-9
cdr3_aa: CASSSDWTGATEAFF

j_call: TRBJ1-1
v_call: TRBV30
cdr3_aa: CAWSGGQGVKHTEAFF